These 27 T cell receptor beta chains were sequenced from one sample in a study of shared clonotypes between healthy human individuals. The data were produced by immunoSEQ multiplex PCR, yet TCRdb's version contains in-frame clones alone and is incomplete. This table has roughly 2.5 million clones, approximately 92% appearing once. The sequenced material came from naive CD4+ T cells sorted from blood. As to subset: CD45RA+ positively selected. Receptors originate from a man in his late teens or twenties in good health.

The chain couples TRBV5-4 to TRBJ2-1; D call uncertain. The CDR3 consists of 12 residues. Per germline, CDR1 SGHNT and CDR2 YYREEE (reference sequence). Trimming removed 0 bases at V and 5 bases at J, with 3 bases between. CDR3 nucleotide sequence: TGTGCCAGCAGCTTGGTAGACAATGAGCAGTTCTTC. Protein sequence: CASSLVDNEQFF.

The genes are TRBV7-8 and TRBJ2-7, with 13 bases matching TRBD2. CDR3 length: 14 amino acids. Germline V gene lookup returns CDR1 SGHVS and CDR2 FQNEAQ. Losses at the gene ends were 5 bases for V and 4 bases for J; bases not matched to a gene: 2. The CDR3 reads CASSLGLAGYEQYF. The CDR3, as DNA: TGTGCCAGCAGCCTGGGACTAGCGGGATACGAGCAGTACTTC.

The V and J genes are TRBV4-3 and TRBJ1-4; TRBD1 is a possible D gene (6 bases). Trimming removed 0 bases at V and 8 bases at J, with 16 bases between. CDR1 is LGHNA and CDR2 is YSLEER in the germline V gene. The CDR3 sequence is 16 residues long. The CDR3 coding sequence is TGCGCCAGCAGCCAAGATCGGGGGGCCCTTGGGGAAAAACTGTTTTTT. Its translation: CASSQDRGALGEKLFF.

The chain links TRBV6-5 to TRBJ1-2; the D gene is possibly TRBD1 (5 bases). Trimming cost V 2 bases and J 4 bases, with 11 bases left between them. The V gene's germline CDR1 is MNHEY and CDR2 SVGAGI. CDR3 length: 14 amino acids. The CDR3 here is CASSYDSLGYGYTF. CDR3 coding DNA: TGTGCCAGCAGTTACGACAGCCTCGGCTATGGCTACACCTTC.

Details on this clone: The sample holds other DNA sequences that translate to the same CDR3. The chain couples TRBV10-3 to TRBJ2-1, with D unresolved. Between the trimmed V and J ends, which lost 5 bases and 8 bases, there was a span of 7 bases. Per the germline V gene, CDR1 is ENHRY and CDR2 is SYGVKD. The CDR3 loop spans 11 amino acids. CDR3 in amino acids: CAISPRDEQFF. The CDR3 DNA reads TGTGCCATCAGTCCTAGAGATGAGCAGTTCTTC.

This chain links TRBV18 with TRBJ2-7, with D hard to call. Germline CDR1 reads KGHSH; CDR2 reads LQKENI. CDR3 size: 13 residues. V lost 2 bases, J lost 3 bases, and 8 bases lay in between. For the CDR3, the DNA is TGTGCCAGCTCACCAAAGTTGGTCTACGAGCAGTACTTC. This codes for CASSPKLVYEQYF.

The chain combines TRBV28 with TRBJ1-1, with no clear D. Per germline, CDR1 MDHEN and CDR2 SYDVKM. Trimming shortened V by 9 bases and J by 8 bases, and 19 bases separated the two germline ends. The CDR3 spans 13 residues. CDR3 amino acids: CASFGLLGGEAFF. In nucleotides, the CDR3 is TGTGCCAGTTTCGGGCTACTAGGCGGGGAAGCTTTCTTT.

The rearrangement uses TRBV10-3 and TRBJ1-1; no definite D call. CDR1 and CDR2 from the germline V gene are ENHRY and SYGVKD. The CDR3 length is 13 residues. V lost 3 bases, J lost 10 bases, and 15 bases lay in between. CDR3 DNA sequence: TGTGCCATCAGTGAATTCGGCCCGGAGAGAGCTTTCTTT. Encoded protein: CAISEFGPERAFF.

The chain links TRBV25-1 to TRBJ1-1; a possible D gene is TRBD1 (5 bases). In germline, CDR1 is MGHDK, CDR2 SYGVNS. Trimming took off 4 bases at V and 1 base at J, with 16 bases between the two ends. CDR3 length: 16 residues. CDR3 in amino acids: CASSAWEGEENTEAFF. In DNA form, the CDR3 reads TGTGCCAGCAGTGCATGGGAAGGGGAAGAGAACACTGAAGCTTTCTTT. Using reference TRBV25-1 and TRBJ1-1 for the parts outside the CDR3, the full variable domain is EADIYQTPRYLVIGTGKKITLECSQTMGHDKMYWYQQDPGMELHLIHYSYGVNSTEKGDLSSESTVSRIRTEHFPLTLESARPSHTSQYLCASSAWEGEENTEAFFGQGTRLTVV.

The CDR3, as DNA: TGCGCCAGCAGCCACGCAGTGGACAGAACTAATGAAAAACTGTTTTTT. This gives the protein CASSHAVDRTNEKLFF. The V and J genes are TRBV4-1 and TRBJ1-4, with D perhaps TRBD1 (6 bases). V lost 3 bases and J lost 1, with 12 bases in between. Germline V gives CDR1 MGHRA, CDR2 YSYEKL. CDR3 length: 16 residues.

The chain links TRBV7-2 to TRBJ2-7; D is perhaps TRBD1 (6 bases). V was pared by 5 bases and J by 6 bases, with 14 bases between. CDR3 size: 13 residues. Germline V gives CDR1 SGHTA, CDR2 FQGNSA. CDR3 amino acids: CASSIHRDREQYF. The DNA for the CDR3 is TGTGCCAGCAGCATCCACAGGGACCGCGAGCAGTACTTC.

V gene TRBV10-3 combines with J gene TRBJ2-7; D not resolved. V was shortened by 4 bases and J by 7 bases, with 20 bases between the two germline ends. Germline CDR1 ENHRY, CDR2 SYGVKD. The CDR3 is 15 residues long. DNA of the CDR3: TGTGCCATCAGTGGGCAATCCAGTAAAATGTGGGAGCAGTACTTC. This sequence encodes CAISGQSSKMWEQYF.

For this clone: The sample carries other DNA sequences with the same CDR3. The V call is TRBV5-1, the J call TRBJ2-7; tentatively, D is TRBD2 (5 bases). This CDR3 spans 15 amino acids. Trimming took off 4 bases at V and 0 bases at J, with 14 bases between the two ends. Germline loops: CDR1 SGHRS, CDR2 YFSETQ. In DNA, the CDR3 is TGCGCCAGCAGCCTTGGCGGGTTGAGCTCCTACGAGCAGTACTTC. Translated, it gives CASSLGGLSSYEQYF. The variable domain in full, completed from reference TRBV5-1 and TRBJ2-7, reads KAGVTQTPRYLIKTRGQQVTLSCSPISGHRSVSWYQQTPGQGLQFLFEYFSETQRNKGNFPGRFSGRQFSNSRSEMNVSTLELGDSALYLCASSLGGLSSYEQYFGPGTRLTVT.

With respect to this clone: This CDR3 is also generated by other DNA sequences in the sample. The chain employs TRBV19 and TRBJ2-7, with TRBD1 matching over 7 bases. After removal of 6 bases from V and 0 bases from J, the junction contained 2 bases not matched to a gene. Germline CDR1 reads LNHDA; CDR2 reads SQIVND (reference sequence). The CDR3 has 13 amino acids. The CDR3 coding sequence is TGTGCCAGTAGCCGGGACAGCTCCTACGAGCAGTACTTC. Protein product: CASSRDSSYEQYF.

The chain couples TRBV29-1 to TRBJ2-3, with 7 bases fitting TRBD1. Losses at the gene ends were 4 bases for V and 2 bases for J; bases not matched to a gene: 3. CDR1 is SQVTM and CDR2 is ANQGSEA in the germline V gene. The CDR3 has 13 residues. This chain's CDR3 is CSVAGQVTDTQYF. CDR3 bases: TGCAGCGTTGCAGGACAGGTCACAGATACGCAGTATTTT.

The V call is TRBV30, the J call TRBJ1-2; D is possibly TRBD1 (6 bases). Per the germline V gene, CDR1 is GTSNPN and CDR2 is SVGIG (reference sequence). The V and J ends lost 5 bases and 0 bases respectively, with 28 bases between them. The length of the CDR3 is 19 residues. CDR3 loop: CAWARGRDSLELANYGYTF. CDR3 sequence (DNA): TGTGCCTGGGCCAGGGGCAGGGACTCGCTCGAGTTAGCTAACTATGGCTACACCTTC.

The chain links TRBV5-1 to TRBJ2-7; 8 bases map to TRBD1. The CDR3 totals 15 residues. The germline CDR1 and CDR2 sequences are SGHRS and YFSETQ. Unmatched junction bases numbered 8, after V lost 3 bases and J lost 3 bases. The CDR3 protein is CASSSRGQGNYEQYF. The CDR3 DNA reads as TGCGCCAGCAGCTCCAGGGGGCAAGGGAACTACGAGCAGTACTTC.

The chain has TRBV19 and TRBJ1-4; tentative D call: TRBD1 (5 bases). The CDR3 length is 16 residues. Trimming cost V 4 bases and J 4 bases, with 16 bases left between them. The germline V gene has CDR1 LNHDA and CDR2 SQIVND (reference sequence). The CDR3 reads CASSTPSTAINEKLFF. Here the CDR3 DNA reads TGTGCCAGTAGTACCCCCTCGACAGCTATTAATGAAAAACTGTTTTTT.

The chain joins TRBV29-1 to TRBJ2-3; the D is unclear. The germline V and J ends were trimmed by 6 bases and 4 bases, with 8 bases remaining between them. Germline CDR1 is SQVTM and CDR2 is ANQGSEA. There are 11 residues in the CDR3. The CDR3 protein is CSVGKSDTQYF. In nucleotides, the CDR3 is TGCAGCGTGGGGAAATCAGATACGCAGTATTTT.

V is TRBV4-3 and J is TRBJ2-2, with 8 positions matching TRBD1. The J segment lost 2 bases and the V segment lost 2 bases, leaving 4 bases of the junction unmatched. Germline CDR1 and CDR2: LGHNA and YSLEER. The CDR3 has 16 residues. The CDR3 region has the DNA TGCGCCAGCAGCCAACTGACAGGGGCCAACACCGGGGAGCTGTTTTTT. Protein: CASSQLTGANTGELFF.

The V and J genes are TRBV6-5 and TRBJ2-5, with 7 bases matching TRBD1. V shed 5 bases and J 9 bases; nucleotides not matched to a gene: 3. The CDR3 totals 11 residues. Germline assignment: CDR1 MNHEY and CDR2 SVGAGI. The CDR3 region is CASSETGAQYF. DNA for the CDR3: TGTGCCAGCAGTGAAACAGGGGCCCAGTACTTC.

The V call is TRBV19, the J call TRBJ2-1, with D possibly called TRBD1 or TRBD2 (5 bases each). CDR1 is LNHDA, CDR2 SQIVND, per germline (reference sequence). With 4 bases removed from V and 8 bases from J, the gap between germline ends came to 18 bases. The CDR3 has 15 amino acids. The CDR3 DNA reads TGTGCCAGTAGTACCACGTGGGTTGGGACCGATGAGCAGTTCTTC. Translation: CASSTTWVGTDEQFF.

This chain's CDR3 is CASRTNRDQPQHF. DNA for the CDR3: TGTGCCAGCAGAACCAACAGGGATCAGCCCCAGCATTTT. The V call is TRBV6-5, the J call TRBJ1-5; TRBD1 might be the D (6 bases). V lost 6 bases, J lost 5 bases, and 11 bases lay in between. CDR3 length: 13 residues. Per germline, CDR1 MNHEY and CDR2 SVGAGI.

There are a few counts of this clone. The chain recombines TRBV30 with TRBJ1-2; 8 nucleotides align to TRBD1. Trimming took 3 bases from V and 8 from J; bases not matched to a gene: 8. This CDR3 comprises 13 residues. Per germline, CDR1 GTSNPN and CDR2 SVGIG (reference sequence). CDR3 loop: CAWSNQGATGYTF. CDR3 coding DNA: TGTGCCTGGAGCAATCAGGGGGCTACGGGCTACACCTTC.

This chain uses TRBV4-1 with TRBJ1-6, with no clear D. The germline CDR1 and CDR2 sequences are MGHRA and YSYEKL. V lost 3 bases, J lost 0 bases, and 12 bases lay in between. The CDR3 extends over 17 amino acids. CDR3 sequence: CASSQSRASSYNSPLHF. DNA of the CDR3: TGCGCCAGCAGCCAGAGTCGGGCGAGCTCCTATAATTCACCCCTCCACTTT.

The table lists this clone with a count of one. The chain couples TRBV5-4 to TRBJ2-2; D might be TRBD2 (7 bases). This CDR3 has 14 residues. V was trimmed by 6 bases and J by 5 bases, leaving 14 bases between them. The germline CDR1 and CDR2 sequences are SGHNT and YYREEE (reference sequence). As DNA, the CDR3 is TGTGCCAGCACCAAGGGGGAGGGTACCGGGGAGCTGTTTTTT. This sequence encodes CASTKGEGTGELFF.

This sequence joins TRBV10-3 and TRBJ2-2, with TRBD1 identical over 9 bases. Trimming removed 6 bases from V and 0 bases from J; junction bases left unmatched: 5. This CDR3 spans 16 amino acids. Germline loops: CDR1 ENHRY, CDR2 SYGVKD. CDR3 DNA sequence: TGTGCCATCAGCAACAGGGGGCCGGCGAACACCGGGGAGCTGTTTTTT. Encoded protein: CAISNRGPANTGELFF.